The present T cell receptor (beta chain) was sequenced within a study of beta chain features in type 1 diabetes. Findings of the study overall: A closer apparent resemblance between naive, central memory and Treg TCRB repertoires was seen in patients than in healthy donors.

Donors contributed one heparinised blood draw apiece, averaging roughly 0.12 L. The table lists this clone with many counts. Its target is unknown. Expressed TCRB transcripts were sequenced after all isolated RNA was converted to cDNA. Generated by immunoSEQ multiplex PCR, the TCRdb table keeps only in-frame clones and is missing some. Counted here are around 140,000 clones, roughly 10% occurring once; the ten biggest clones make up about 0.6%. The CDR3 has 10 residues. Trimming cost V 3 bases and J 16 bases, with 7 bases left between them. CDR1 MDHEN and CDR2 SYDVKM come from the germline V gene. The specimen was central memory CD4+ T cells from blood. This sequence joins TRBV28 and TRBJ1-6; no definite D call. This TCR came from a woman aged 40 to 55 in good health. In DNA form, the CDR3 reads TGTGCCAGCAGTTTCAACAGACTCCACTTT. This encodes CASSFNRLHF.